This T cell receptor beta chain is from a study of blood T cell repertoires in COVID-19. Trimming removed 0 bases from V and 1 base from J, with 10 bases in between. CDR3 length: 15 residues. Germline lookup yields CDR1 SGHRS and CDR2 YFSETQ. This clone was picked up one time. Some clones are missing from TCRdb's copy, which holds only in-frame ones; the method was immunoSEQ multiplex PCR. The data hold about 110,000 clones, with around 88% observed a single time. Source material: peripheral blood. The TCR was taken from a man aged 50-59 years with active or convalescent COVID-19. The chain is built from TRBV5-1 and TRBJ1-1; tentatively, D is TRBD1 (5 bases). CDR3 DNA: TGCGCCAGCAGCTTGGCCCATACAGGGAACACTGAAGCTTTCTTT. This translates into CASSLAHTGNTEAFF.